A selection of T cell receptor beta chains follows, all from one sample in a study of shared clonotypes between healthy human individuals. Clones were read by immunoSEQ multiplex PCR, and TCRdb kept only the in-frame ones, dropping some. The data contain 2 million to 3 million clones, 90% to 95% of them seen just once; the ten biggest clones take up 0.36%. The sample taken for sequencing was naive CD4+ T cells from PBMCs. The source of these receptors is a man between 18 and 35 years old in good health. Some clones in this sample may be carry-over from other donors' samples. Both conserved end residues are part of each CDR3. Fields, in order: V gene, J gene, clone size, D gene, CDR3 DNA, CDR3 protein. A D gene is named only where the DNA matches it firmly. Where a row states a size, it is once, few, many or the class of an expanded clone; other rows omit it.

TRBV9,TRBJ1-2,NA,NA,TGTGCCAGCAGCGTCCAAACAGGGACGGGCTATGGCTACACCTTC,CASSVQTGTGYGYTF
TRBV7-2,TRBJ2-5,NA,NA,TGTGCCAGCAGCCCCCTTTTGACGGGGCTAGCTCAGGAGACCCAGTACTTC,CASSPLLTGLAQETQYF
TRBV15,TRBJ1-4,NA,NA,TGTGCCACCAGCAGAGATCTGGGACTTGACAGATTCAATGAAAAACTGTTTTTT,CATSRDLGLDRFNEKLFF
TRBV11-2,TRBJ2-7,NA,TRBD1,TGTGCCAGCAGACTGGGACAGTTGAAGAGCTCCTACGAGCAGTACTTC,CASRLGQLKSSYEQYF
TRBV30,TRBJ1-1,few,NA,TGTGCCTGGTTTCGGGACTTCCCGCTGGCTTTCTTT,CAWFRDFPLAFF
TRBV7-2,TRBJ2-6,NA,NA,TGTGCCAGCAGCTTAGTTAGGTCTGGGGCCAACGTCCTGACTTTC,CASSLVRSGANVLTF
TRBV14,TRBJ2-3,NA,NA,TGTGCCAGCAGCGATATCGGAGCTAGGGGGATCGGTACGCAGTATTTT,CASSDIGARGIGTQYF
TRBV6-5,TRBJ2-5,NA,NA,TGTGCCAGCAGTATGGGACTGACGAAAGTGGAGACCCAGTACTTC,CASSMGLTKVETQYF
TRBV7-3,TRBJ2-5,NA,TRBD2,TGTGCCAGCAGCGCATCCGGGACTAGGGGCGAGACCCAGTACTTC,CASSASGTRGETQYF
TRBV19,TRBJ2-1,once,TRBD2,TGTGCCAGTAGTATAGGTCTAGCGGCGTACAATGAGCAGTTCTTC,CASSIGLAAYNEQFF
TRBV7-2,TRBJ2-7,NA,TRBD2,TGTGCCAGCAGCTTCGTCAGCGGGGCTCGCGAGCAGTACTTC,CASSFVSGAREQYF
TRBV28,TRBJ2-5,NA,NA,TGTGCCAGCAGCCTACAGGGGGGGAGGGAGACCCAGTACTTC,CASSLQGGRETQYF
TRBV19,TRBJ1-1,NA,TRBD1,TGTGCCAGTAGTATAAGGACAGGGGGCACTGAAGCTTTCTTT,CASSIRTGGTEAFF
TRBV2,TRBJ2-5,NA,TRBD2,TGTGCCAGCCCGAGGACTAGCGGGAATGAAGAGACCCAGTACTTC,CASPRTSGNEETQYF
TRBV18,TRBJ1-5,NA,TRBD1,TGTGCCAGCTCACGCGAGGGACAGGGAAAAAGTCAGCCCCAGCATTTT,CASSREGQGKSQPQHF
TRBV7-2,TRBJ2-1,NA,TRBD1,TGTGCCAGCAGCTTAGACAGGGGATCCTCCTACAATGAGCAGTTCTTC,CASSLDRGSSYNEQFF
TRBV7-9,TRBJ2-3,NA,NA,TGTGCCAGCAGCTTAGGGTCGAAGGGGGGACGGGACACAGATACGCAGTATTTT,CASSLGSKGGRDTDTQYF
TRBV5-1,TRBJ2-7,NA,TRBD2,TGCGCCAGCAGCCGATCCATCGGGGCTAGCGGGAGGGCCGGTTACGAGCAGTACTTC,CASSRSIGASGRAGYEQYF
TRBV5-1,TRBJ2-1,NA,NA,TGCGCCAGCAGCCAGGACGGGACCCCCAACAATGAGCAGTTCTTC,CASSQDGTPNNEQFF
TRBV5-6,TRBJ2-7,NA,TRBD2,TGTGCCAGCAGCTTGGTTGTTAGCGGGAGATACGAGCAGTACTTC,CASSLVVSGRYEQYF
TRBV30,TRBJ1-4,NA,NA,TGTGCCTGGAGTTCCTGGGGCAGGGGCGGACGAGAAAAACTGTTTTTT,CAWSSWGRGGREKLFF
TRBV7-2,TRBJ2-2,NA,TRBD1,TGTGCCAGCAGCTTAGGGACAGGGACCGGGGAGCTGTTTTTT,CASSLGTGTGELFF
TRBV27,TRBJ1-4,NA,NA,TGTGCCAGCAGTCCGGGCTCCGATAATGAAAAACTGTTTTTT,CASSPGSDNEKLFF
TRBV27,TRBJ2-2,NA,TRBD2,TGTGCCAGCAGTTCAAGCGGGAGATCCAGGGGGGAGCTGTTTTTT,CASSSSGRSRGELFF
TRBV7-9,TRBJ1-1,NA,NA,TGTGCCAGCAGCACCTTCGACAGACAGAACACTGAAGCTTTCTTT,CASSTFDRQNTEAFF
TRBV7-2,TRBJ1-2,NA,NA,TGTGCCAGCAGCTCTGAGGGCGAACATGGCTACACCTTC,CASSSEGEHGYTF
TRBV6-4,TRBJ2-2,NA,TRBD1,TGTGCCAGCGCGGCCCGATCGACAGGGGGAACCGGGGAGCTGTTTTTT,CASAARSTGGTGELFF
TRBV5-5,TRBJ2-5,once,NA,TGTGCCAGCAGCTTAAGAACAACAGGCTATCAAGAGACCCAGTACTTC,CASSLRTTGYQETQYF
TRBV11-2,TRBJ1-1,once,TRBD1,TGTGCCAGCAGCTTATGGATCGACAGGGCGGCTGAAGCTTTCTTT,CASSLWIDRAAEAFF
TRBV7-3,TRBJ2-6,NA,TRBD1,TGTGCCAGCAGCCCGAGACAGGGCCTCTCTGGGGCCAACGTCCTGACTTTC,CASSPRQGLSGANVLTF
TRBV7-8,TRBJ1-5,NA,NA,TGTGCCAGCAGCAAAGGACGGATCAATCAGCCCCAGCATTTT,CASSKGRINQPQHF
TRBV7-6,TRBJ2-4,NA,NA,TGTGCCAGCAGCCCAGGACAGAAAGCCAAAAACATTCAGTACTTC,CASSPGQKAKNIQYF
TRBV18,TRBJ1-1,NA,TRBD1,TGTGCCAGCTCACAATGGACAGGGGCGGGCACTGAAGCTTTCTTT,CASSQWTGAGTEAFF
TRBV18,TRBJ1-4,NA,TRBD1,TGTGCCAGCTCTTCCGGGACAGAAGAAAAACTGTTTTTT,CASSSGTEEKLFF
TRBV5-1,TRBJ2-7,NA,NA,TGCGCCAGCAGCTTGATATCTAGCAACTACGAGCAGTACTTC,CASSLISSNYEQYF
TRBV6-6,TRBJ1-6,NA,NA,TGTGCCAGCAGTCCCATTGGGGGGCATAATAATTCACCCCTCCACTTT,CASSPIGGHNNSPLHF
TRBV5-4,TRBJ1-2,once,TRBD1,TGTGCCAGCAGCTTACAGGGGTCGGGCTATGGCTACACCTTC,CASSLQGSGYGYTF
TRBV30,TRBJ2-7,NA,NA,TGTGCCTGGAGTAAATCCAGGATGATTTCTTCCTACGAGCAGTACTTC,CAWSKSRMISSYEQYF
TRBV6-5,TRBJ2-7,NA,NA,TGTGCCAGCAGTTACGCGGACATATCAGACGAGCAGTACTTC,CASSYADISDEQYF
TRBV6-1,TRBJ2-4,NA,TRBD2,TGTGCCAGCAGTGAAGGACTAGCGGGACCCCGGGCCAAAAACATTCAGTACTTC,CASSEGLAGPRAKNIQYF
TRBV5-1,TRBJ2-3,NA,NA,TGCGCCAGCAGTTTTCCGGGACTTAGCACAGATACGCAGTATTTT,CASSFPGLSTDTQYF
TRBV30,TRBJ1-4,NA,NA,TGTGCCTGGAGTGCCTATGAAAAACTGTTTTTT,CAWSAYEKLFF
TRBV6-1,TRBJ2-7,NA,NA,TGTGCCAGCAGTGAAATAGGGGTTGGGGTCTACGAGCAGTACTTC,CASSEIGVGVYEQYF
TRBV19,TRBJ2-1,NA,NA,TGTGCCAGTAGTATGCTGTCCGTGACCTTGAACAATGAGCAGTTCTTC,CASSMLSVTLNNEQFF
TRBV19,TRBJ1-2,NA,TRBD1,TGTGCCACTACACCTCTACCCGGGACAGGGGTGTCCCACTATGGCTACACCTTC,CATTPLPGTGVSHYGYTF
TRBV11-1,TRBJ1-2,NA,NA,TGTGCCAGCAGCCCTCGGGGCGGTAACTATGGCTACACCTTC,CASSPRGGNYGYTF
TRBV15,TRBJ2-3,NA,NA,TGTGCCACCAGCAGAGATCTCACACAGGACCGCACAGATACGCAGTATTTT,CATSRDLTQDRTDTQYF
TRBV19,TRBJ1-3,NA,NA,TGTGCCAGTAGTATAGGCGCCGCGGGGGGCGGAAACACCATATATTTT,CASSIGAAGGGNTIYF
TRBV28,TRBJ1-3,NA,NA,TGTGCCAGCAGTTTATCGCAGGGTGTATCTGGAAACACCATATATTTT,CASSLSQGVSGNTIYF
TRBV19,TRBJ1-2,NA,TRBD1,TGTGCCAGCACTTCCATGTCACAGGGGGCGGATGGCTACACCTTC,CASTSMSQGADGYTF
TRBV28,TRBJ2-7,NA,NA,TGTGCCAGCAGCACGAACCGGGGCACCTACGAGCAGTACTTC,CASSTNRGTYEQYF
TRBV5-4,TRBJ2-1,NA,TRBD2,TGTGCCAGCAGCTTGGTCATGGCCGGCGGGAGTTTGTTCTTC,CASSLVMAGGSLFF
TRBV6-5,TRBJ2-5,NA,NA,TGTGCCAGCAGTTCCCCGGTAGGGGGGATAGGAGAGACCCAGTACTTC,CASSSPVGGIGETQYF
TRBV6-5,TRBJ2-7,NA,NA,TGTGCCAGCAGTTACTCGAGTACCTACGAGCAGTACTTC,CASSYSSTYEQYF
TRBV28,TRBJ1-2,NA,TRBD1,TGTGCCAGCAGTTTATTAGGGGGCGGCTATGGCTACACCTTC,CASSLLGGGYGYTF
TRBV4-3,TRBJ2-1,NA,TRBD2,TGCGCCAGCAGCCAAGATTTAGCGGGAACCTACAATGAGCAGTTCTTC,CASSQDLAGTYNEQFF